The 29 T cell receptor beta chains below were found in one sample sequenced in a study of T cell responses to AZD1222 COVID-19 vaccine. The method was immunoSEQ multiplex PCR; TCRdb's version includes in-frame clones alone and lacks a portion of them. Seen here are about 140,000 clones, 88% observed once, and the top ten hold about 5%. Sequencing used peripheral blood, obtained 28 days after the second dose of the MenACWY control vaccine. These receptors were obtained from an adult who received the MenACWY meningococcal vaccine as a control.

The chain links TRBV11-2 to TRBJ1-4; the match to TRBD1 covers 8 bases. The CDR3 consists of 20 residues. J gave up 0 bases and V 0 bases, and 12 bases lay outside the gene matches. Germline V gene data show CDR1 as SGHAT and CDR2 as FQNNGV. CDR3 residues: CASSLDTRTGHIATNEKLFF. CDR3 coding DNA: TGTGCCAGCAGCTTAGATACGAGGACAGGGCATATTGCAACTAATGAAAAACTGTTTTTT. The full variable domain, in which reference TRBV11-2 and TRBJ1-4 provide the parts outside the CDR3, is EAGVAQSPRYKIIEKRQSVAFWCNPISGHATLYWYQQILGQGPKLLIQFQNNGVVDDSQLPKDRFSAERLKGVDSTLKIQPAKLEDSAVYLCASSLDTRTGHIATNEKLFFGSGTQLSVL.

The J gene is TRBJ2-1, the V gene TRBV7-2; TRBD2 might be the D (6 bases). From germline, CDR1 is SGHTA and CDR2 FQGNSA. The CDR3 length is 15 residues. V was cut by 2 bases and J by 9 bases, with 17 bases left in between. This CDR3 reads CASSLFGTARGEQFF. As DNA, the CDR3 is TGTGCCAGCAGCTTATTCGGGACTGCGAGGGGTGAGCAGTTCTTC.

The chain has TRBV7-9 and TRBJ2-7; D is perhaps TRBD1 (5 bases). The CDR3 is 14 residues long. Germline V gene sequence: CDR1 SEHNR, CDR2 FQNEAQ (reference sequence). Deletions cut 4 bases from V and 2 bases from J, with 12 bases between. The CDR3 sequence: CASSSTATTYEQYF. The CDR3 nucleotides read TGTGCCAGCAGCTCGACAGCGACGACCTACGAGCAGTACTTC. The full variable domain, completed using reference TRBV7-9 and TRBJ2-7, is DTGVSQNPRHKITKRGQNVTFRCDPISEHNRLYWYRQTLGQGPEFLTYFQNEAQLEKSRLLSDRFSAERPKGSFSTLEIQRTEQGDSAMYLCASSSTATTYEQYFGPGTRLTVT.

A few counts support this clone. The chain employs TRBV12-3 or TRBV12-4 and TRBJ1-2; possible D gene TRBD1, 5 bases. The CDR3 loop spans 13 amino acids. Trimming took 3 bases from V and 8 from J, leaving 13 bases between them. The CDR3 nucleotides read TGTGCCAGCAGTTTCTCGGGGCCCGGAGGCTACACCTTC. Protein sequence: CASSFSGPGGYTF.

The CDR3 region is CASSPAVNEKLFF. The CDR3, as DNA: TGCGCCAGCAGCCCGGCGGTTAATGAAAAACTGTTTTTT. J is TRBJ1-4 and V is TRBV5-1; D ambiguous. Trimming took 4 bases from V and 4 from J, leaving 8 bases between them. This CDR3 region has 13 residues. Germline lookup yields CDR1 SGHRS and CDR2 YFSETQ.

CDR3 sequence (DNA): TGCGCCAGCAGCCAAGCCTTTAGCGGGAGTGACCGCGAGCAGTACTTC. This translates into CASSQAFSGSDREQYF. The rearrangement links TRBV4-3 to TRBJ2-7; 9 bases are a match to TRBD2. The CDR3 runs 16 residues. V shed 1 base and J 6 bases; nucleotides not matched to a gene: 10. Germline V CDR1 and CDR2: LGHNA, YSLEER.

This clone is medium-sized (0.01 to 0.1%) within its sample. J is TRBJ2-5 and V is TRBV4-2; 8 bases agree with TRBD1. Per the germline V gene, CDR1 is LGHNA and CDR2 is YNFKEQ. The CDR3 loop spans 18 amino acids. Trimming cost V 1 base and J 4 bases; bases outside gene matches: 14. CDR3: CASSQGDGAGGTRETQYF. The CDR3 DNA follows: TGTGCCAGCAGCCAAGGTGACGGGGCAGGGGGCACCCGAGAGACCCAGTACTTC.

This clone was seen more than once but under ten times. This rearrangement joins TRBV18 to TRBJ1-6, with 7 positions matching TRBD1. The V segment lost 3 bases and the J segment 8 bases; nucleotides outside the gene matches: 4. The CDR3 consists of 14 residues. Per the germline V gene, CDR1 is KGHSH and CDR2 is LQKENI. This chain's CDR3 is CASSPTGWDSPLHF. The CDR3 DNA sequence: TGTGCCAGCTCACCGACAGGGTGGGATTCACCCCTCCACTTT.

The V call is TRBV29-1, the J call TRBJ2-5; weak D call: TRBD2 (6 bases). With 6 bases removed from V and 4 bases from J, the gap between germline ends came to 15 bases. This CDR3 is 13 amino acids long. Germline-derived CDR1 and CDR2 are SQVTM and ANQGSEA. CDR3 in DNA: TGCAGCGTCATGGCGGGGTTGGGAGAGACCCAGTACTTC. Protein: CSVMAGLGETQYF.

V gene TRBV9 combines with J gene TRBJ1-5; D remains ambiguous. Germline V gene data show CDR1 as SGDLS and CDR2 as YYNGEE. V gave up 2 bases and J gave up 8 bases, with 14 bases separating them. This CDR3 region has 14 residues. As DNA, the CDR3 is TGTGCCAGCAGCGTCGGCCCCGGGGAGGAGCCCCAGCATTTT. It yields the protein CASSVGPGEEPQHF.

The rearrangement uses TRBV7-9 and TRBJ1-2; tentative D call: TRBD1 (5 bases). The CDR3 runs to 12 residues. V was shortened by 5 bases and J by 8 bases, with 12 bases between the two germline ends. Germline values: CDR1 SEHNR, CDR2 FQNEAQ (reference sequence). In DNA form, the CDR3 reads TGTGCCAGCAGCCCGCAAGGGGTCGGCTACACCTTC. It yields the protein CASSPQGVGYTF.

The chain combines TRBV18 with TRBJ1-1, with D unresolved. This CDR3 has 13 amino acids. V gave up 6 bases and J gave up 1 base, with 9 bases separating them. Germline V lookup: CDR1 KGHSH, CDR2 LQKENI. CDR3 bases: TGTGCCAGCTCGCCCGATAAGAACACTGAAGCTTTCTTT. It encodes CASSPDKNTEAFF.

The chain is built from TRBV12-3 or TRBV12-4 and TRBJ1-2; perhaps TRBD1 as D (6 bases). Deletions cut 11 bases from V and 6 bases from J, with 19 bases between. CDR3 length: 13 residues. In nucleotides, the CDR3 is TGTGCCTCTACGTGGGGGGGGCCGGATGGCTACACCTTC. It yields the protein CASTWGGPDGYTF.

CDR3 protein: CASSLMGMNTEAFF. CDR3 DNA sequence: TGCGCCAGCAGCTTGATGGGCATGAACACTGAAGCTTTCTTT. The V call is TRBV5-1, the J call TRBJ1-1; the D is unclear. There are 14 residues in the CDR3. Between the trimmed V and J ends, which lost 1 base and 0 bases, there was a span of 7 bases. CDR1 and CDR2 from the germline V gene are SGHRS and YFSETQ.

V gene TRBV18 combines with J gene TRBJ1-6; 7 nucleotides line up with TRBD1. From germline, CDR1 is KGHSH and CDR2 LQKENI. The V gene end was trimmed by 2 bases and the J gene end by 11 bases; junction bases not matched to a gene: 6. This CDR3 has 14 residues. The DNA for the CDR3 is TGTGCCAGCTCACCAGAACAGGGGTGGACACCCCTCCACTTT. Its protein is CASSPEQGWTPLHF. Complete variable domain (other parts from reference TRBV18 and TRBJ1-6): NAGVMQNPRHLVRRRGQEARLRCSPMKGHSHVYWYRQLPEEGLKFMVYLQKENIIDESGMPKERFSAEFPKEGPSILRIQQVVRGDSAAYFCASSPEQGWTPLHFGNGTRLTVT.

This sequence joins TRBV30 and TRBJ1-3, with D possibly matching TRBD1 (5 bases). Germline-derived CDR1 and CDR2 are GTSNPN and SVGIG (reference sequence). Trimming stripped 3 bases from V and 1 base from J, with 13 bases between. CDR3 length: 15 amino acids. CDR3 sequence reads: CAWRGAGRSGNTIYF. The DNA for the CDR3 is TGTGCCTGGAGGGGAGCAGGGAGATCTGGAAACACCATATATTTT.

The chain is built from TRBV6-5 and TRBJ1-2; 10 nucleotides align to TRBD1. The CDR3 consists of 15 residues. The V segment lost 3 bases and the J segment 5 bases; nucleotides outside the gene matches: 6. Germline-derived CDR1 and CDR2 are MNHEY and SVGAGI. Here the CDR3 reads CASSYWRQGAYGYTF. CDR3 bases: TGTGCCAGCAGTTATTGGAGACAGGGGGCATATGGCTACACCTTC.

The chain carries TRBV5-5 and TRBJ2-5; D remains unclear. CDR3 length: 13 amino acids. Germline values: CDR1 SGHKS, CDR2 YYEKEE (reference sequence). Trimming removed 2 bases at V and 4 bases at J, with 9 bases between. This CDR3 is CASSFLVGETQYF. The CDR3 coding sequence is TGTGCCAGCAGCTTTCTTGTAGGAGAGACCCAGTACTTC. Full variable domain (outside the CDR3, taken from reference TRBV5-5 and TRBJ2-5): DAGVTQSPTHLIKTRGQQVTLRCSPISGHKSVSWYQQVLGQGPQFIFQYYEKEERGRGNFPDRFSARQFPNYSSELNVNALLLGDSALYLCASSFLVGETQYFGPGTRLLVL.

The DNA for the CDR3 is TGTGCCAGCAGTGGGGGGGCCGGGACAGATACGCAGTATTTT. It codes for CASSGGAGTDTQYF. The chain is built from TRBV6-4 and TRBJ2-3; the D call may be TRBD1 or TRBD2 (6 bases each). The CDR3 consists of 14 residues. Germline assignment: CDR1 MRHNA and CDR2 SNTAGT. Trimming stripped 4 bases from V and 3 bases from J, with 11 bases between.

The V call is TRBV12-5, the J call TRBJ1-5; 8 bases align to TRBD1. Losses at the gene ends were 7 bases for V and 4 bases for J; bases not matched to a gene: 12. Germline V lookup: CDR1 LGHNT, CDR2 FRNRAP. This CDR3 contains 16 residues. CDR3: CASDIPTGVGNQPQHF. The CDR3 nucleotides are TGTGCTAGTGACATACCGACAGGGGTAGGGAATCAGCCCCAGCATTTT.

The gene calls are TRBV7-9 and TRBJ2-3, with D possibly being TRBD2 (6 bases). The ends were cut back, 2 bases at V and 2 bases at J, with 14 bases in the middle. Per the germline V gene, CDR1 is SEHNR and CDR2 is FQNEAQ (reference sequence). This CDR3 region has 16 residues. DNA of the CDR3: TGTGCCAGCAGCTTAAACGGGAGAGGGCTCACAGATACGCAGTATTTT. This translates into CASSLNGRGLTDTQYF.

The V gene is TRBV7-8, the J gene TRBJ1-5; D is unclear. The CDR3 runs 14 residues. V shed 5 bases and J shed 0 bases, with 8 bases lying between them. Germline loops: CDR1 SGHVS, CDR2 FQNEAQ. The CDR3 reads CASSTRVSNQPQHF. As DNA, the CDR3 is TGTGCCAGCAGCACTCGGGTTAGCAATCAGCCCCAGCATTTT.

This rearrangement joins TRBV5-1 to TRBJ2-7; 13 nucleotides match TRBD2. CDR3 length: 16 residues. Germline assignment: CDR1 SGHRS and CDR2 YFSETQ. The J segment lost 5 bases and the V segment lost 1 base, leaving 6 bases of the junction unmatched. The chain's CDR3 is CASSLFGTSGNHEQYF. CDR3 DNA: TGCGCCAGCAGCTTGTTCGGGACTAGCGGGAACCACGAGCAGTACTTC.

The V gene is TRBV18, the J gene TRBJ1-5; no clear D. This CDR3 has 15 amino acids. V gave up 4 bases and J gave up 3 bases, with 13 bases separating them. Germline-derived CDR1 and CDR2 are KGHSH and LQKENI. CDR3 region: CASSRVGSFNQPQHF. The CDR3 DNA sequence: TGTGCCAGCTCACGAGTCGGCTCTTTCAATCAGCCCCAGCATTTT.

This clone was counted a single time. The chain links TRBV12-2 to TRBJ2-1; the DNA was not compared with TRBD2, the D call given in the table. TRBV12-2 has pseudogene status. This CDR3 has 12 residues. In nucleotides, the CDR3 is TGTGCAAGTCGCCCGGTAGTGAATGAGCAGTTCTTC. Its protein product is CASRPVVNEQFF.

This chain links TRBV11-3 with TRBJ2-7, with D perhaps TRBD2 (5 bases). Germline loops: CDR1 SGHNT, CDR2 YENEEA. The CDR3 spans 12 residues. Trimming stripped 1 base from V and 5 bases from J, with 6 bases between. The CDR3 here is CASSLAGNEQYF. CDR3 coding DNA: TGTGCCAGCAGCTTAGCGGGGAACGAGCAGTACTTC. Complete variable domain (other parts from reference TRBV11-3 and TRBJ2-7): EAGVVQSPRYKIIEKKQPVAFWCNPISGHNTLYWYLQNLGQGPELLIRYENEEAVDDSQLPKDRFSAERLKGVDSTLKIQPAELGDSAVYLCASSLAGNEQYFGPGTRLTVT.

CDR3 sequence reads: CASSNRQGALGKLFF. The CDR3 DNA is TGTGCCAGCAGCAACCGACAGGGCGCTCTTGGAAAACTGTTTTTT. The V and J genes are TRBV6-5 and TRBJ1-4; 7 bases are a match to TRBD1. V was clipped by 6 bases and J by 10 bases; unmatched bases: 14. The CDR3 spans 15 residues. Germline values: CDR1 MNHEY, CDR2 SVGAGI.

This clone was observed a handful of times. The chain links TRBV3-1 (or the pseudogene TRBV3-2) to TRBJ1-4, with no clear D. Trimming took 4 bases from V and 6 from J, leaving 6 bases between them. The CDR3 spans 12 residues. The germline gives CDR1 LGHDT, CDR2 YNNKEL (reference sequence). The CDR3 is CASSRLDEKLFF. The CDR3 DNA reads TGTGCCAGCAGCCGCCTCGATGAAAAACTGTTTTTT.

The rearrangement joins TRBV28 to TRBJ2-7, with 12 bases lining up with TRBD2. Looked up from germline, CDR1 is MDHEN and CDR2 is SYDVKM. V lost 3 bases and J lost 0; bases outside the gene matches: 3. The CDR3 covers 16 residues. The CDR3 DNA is TGTGCCAGCAGTTTGGGACTAGCGGGCCTCTCCTACGAGCAGTACTTC. It yields the protein CASSLGLAGLSYEQYF.